This TCR beta chain was sequenced during a study of blood T cell repertoires in COVID-19. At the level of the study: Material from acute and convalescent COVID-19 was sourced from the United States, Italy and Spain. T cells, B-cell-depleted T cells, or PBMCs supplied cDNA or gDNA.

Under the authors' procedure: Reference gene primers were amplified, and this amplification served to estimate nucleated cell counts. TCRdb's table, derived via immunoSEQ multiplex PCR, lists solely in-frame clones and lacks some. V and J calls and clone size come straight from that table; D and trimming were deduced from the DNA. This sample yields 180,000 or so clones, of which around 87% are seen a single time; around 2.3% belongs to the top ten. The V segment lost 4 bases and the J segment 12 bases; nucleotides outside the gene matches: 15. Germline V gene sequence: CDR1 LGHDT, CDR2 YNNKEL (reference sequence). The CDR3 spans 16 residues.

The J gene is TRBJ1-2, the V gene TRBV3-1 (or the pseudogene TRBV3-2), with 12 bases aligning to TRBD1. Sequencing used peripheral blood. The source of this sequence is a man aged 40-49 years with active or convalescent COVID-19. The CDR3 nucleotides are TGTGCCAGCAGCCCCACGATTGGGACAGGGGGCGCTTCCCACACCTTC. Its translation is CASSPTIGTGGASHTF.